One sample yielded the 16 T cell receptor beta chains listed below, sequenced in a study of blood T cells in healthy people across ages. Then a second PCR, running roughly 7 to 11 cycles, was carried out with a sample-barcoded 5' primer and a J-beta primer mix. From the 5' RACE reads, TCRdb called clonotypes with MiXCR, one entry per CDR3 protein. The sample lists approximately 1,100,000 distinct CDR3 sequences, 40% to 55% seen once, with approximately 20% in the top ten. The sequenced sample consisted of blood. These TCRs come from a woman aged 60 to 75 in good health.

Ten or more counts support this clonotype. V usage is TRBV10-1 and J usage is TRBJ2-5; maybe TRBD1 (6 bases). CDR1 and CDR2 from the germline V gene are WNHNN and SYGVQD (reference sequence). This CDR3 has 13 residues. The germline V and J ends were trimmed by 4 bases and 5 bases, with 11 bases remaining between them. CDR3 loop: CASSAGVRETQYF. The CDR3 DNA reads as TGCGCCAGCAGTGCAGGGGTTCGGGAGACCCAGTACTTC.

The rearrangement links TRBV6-2 or TRBV6-3 to TRBJ2-3; 9 bases line up with TRBD2. CDR3 length equals 15 residues. The germline CDR1 and CDR2 sequences are MNHEY and SVGEGT. J was trimmed by 6 bases and V by 6 bases; bases with no gene match: 10. In nucleotides, the CDR3 is TGTGCCAGCAGATCTCTAGCGGGACTCAGGGATACGCAGTATTTT. Protein product: CASRSLAGLRDTQYF.

This chain connects TRBV27 to TRBJ2-4, with TRBD1 identical over 10 bases. This CDR3 is 15 amino acids long. The V gene end was trimmed by 6 bases and the J gene end by 3 bases; junction bases not matched to a gene: 5. The V gene's germline CDR1 is MNHEY and CDR2 SMNVEV (reference sequence). CDR3 loop: CASSRDRGYKNIQYF. CDR3 DNA sequence: TGTGCCAGCAGCCGGGACAGGGGTTACAAAAACATTCAGTACTTC.

The chain links TRBV3-1 to TRBJ2-5; no firm D call. Germline assignment: CDR1 LGHDT and CDR2 YNNKEL (reference sequence). V was cut by 2 bases and J by 11 bases, with 12 bases left in between. The CDR3 runs 12 residues. The CDR3 loop is CASSQRWEEQYF. The CDR3 DNA sequence: TGTGCCAGCAGCCAACGATGGGAAGAGCAGTACTTC.

This chain joins TRBV10-3 and TRBJ1-6, with a weak D call TRBD1 (6 bases). Germline CDR1 ENHRY, CDR2 SYGVKD. There are 14 residues in the CDR3. V shed 11 bases and J shed 10 bases, with 21 bases lying between them. The CDR3 reads CAGGTTGSGSPLHF. The CDR3 DNA reads as TGTGCCGGGGGGACCACAGGGTCAGGATCACCCCTCCACTTT.

Many counts were recorded for this clonotype. This sequence joins TRBV6-1 and TRBJ2-1; D is ambiguous. Germline-derived CDR1 and CDR2 are MNHNS and SASEGT. CDR3 length equals 14 residues. V was cut by 1 base and J by 3 bases, with 7 bases left in between. In nucleotides, the CDR3 is TGTGCCAGCAGTGAAGGTACGGGCTACAATGAGCAGTTCTTC. It codes for CASSEGTGYNEQFF.

This clonotype appeared a few times. V gene TRBV27 combines with J gene TRBJ2-1; 8 bases fit TRBD2. The ends lost 0 bases at V and 9 bases at J; junction bases unmatched: 4. The CDR3 totals 14 residues. Germline assignment: CDR1 MNHEY and CDR2 SMNVEV (reference sequence). The CDR3 loop reads CASSLSGTRGEQFF. CDR3 nucleotides: TGTGCCAGCAGTTTATCGGGGACTAGGGGTGAGCAGTTCTTC.

This sequence joins TRBV7-2 and TRBJ2-1; TRBD2 might be the D (5 bases). V was cut by 2 bases and J by 8 bases, with 10 bases left in between. Germline V gene data show CDR1 as SGHTA and CDR2 as FQGNSA. The CDR3 covers 13 residues. The CDR3 DNA reads as TGTGCCAGCAGCTTACCCTGGCGGGATGAGCAGTTCTTC. This encodes CASSLPWRDEQFF.

The table lists this clonotype with a few counts. V and J are TRBV11-2 and TRBJ2-7; no clear D gene. CDR3 length: 14 residues. Trimming left V 4 bases short and J 1 base short, with 11 bases between. The germline CDR1 and CDR2 sequences are SGHAT and FQNNGV. CDR3 residues: CASSSRQQSYEQYF. In DNA form, the CDR3 reads TGTGCCAGCAGCTCCCGTCAGCAATCCTACGAGCAGTACTTC. The variable domain in full, completed from reference TRBV11-2 and TRBJ2-7, reads EAGVAQSPRYKIIEKRQSVAFWCNPISGHATLYWYQQILGQGPKLLIQFQNNGVVDDSQLPKDRFSAERLKGVDSTLKIQPAKLEDSAVYLCASSSRQQSYEQYFGPGTRLTVT.

This clonotype was recorded a few times. The chain couples TRBV6-1 to TRBJ2-7; possibly TRBD2 for D (6 bases). Trimming took off 6 bases at V and 1 base at J, with 13 bases between the two ends. Germline V CDR1 and CDR2: MNHNS, SASEGT. The CDR3 sequence is 14 residues long. This CDR3 is CASRRDAPSYEQYF. Here the CDR3 DNA reads TGTGCCAGCAGGCGGGACGCCCCGTCCTACGAGCAGTACTTC.

In its sample, this clonotype was seen a few times. The gene calls are TRBV29-1 and TRBJ1-2; D uncertain. Germline V lookup: CDR1 SQVTM, CDR2 ANQGSEA. Trimming removed 5 bases from V and 4 bases from J, with 20 bases in between. The CDR3 loop spans 15 amino acids. This CDR3 reads CSVSGEPRLRYGYTF. Here the CDR3 DNA reads TGCAGCGTTTCCGGAGAGCCCCGGCTACGCTATGGCTACACCTTC.

The chain links TRBV28 to TRBJ2-7, with 10 bases matching TRBD2. The J call may not be correct, given that the DNA end is closer to TRBJ2-5. Per the germline V gene, CDR1 is MDHEN and CDR2 is SYDVKM. This CDR3 spans 16 amino acids. CDR3 sequence reads: CASSLSAAGGGETQYF. CDR3 nucleotide sequence: TGTGCCAGCAGTTTATCCGCAGCGGGAGGGGGAGAGACCCAGTACTTC.

V gene TRBV2 combines with J gene TRBJ2-5, with a possible D match to TRBD2 (7 bases). Deletions cut 1 base from V and 4 bases from J, with 16 bases between. There are 16 residues in the CDR3. Germline CDR1 is SNHLY and CDR2 is FYNNEI. CDR3 protein: CASSEGGGGIRETQYF. CDR3 nucleotide sequence: TGTGCCAGCAGTGAAGGCGGGGGCGGGATTAGAGAGACCCAGTACTTC. Full variable domain (remainder filled in from reference TRBV2 and TRBJ2-5): EPEVTQTPSHQVTQMGQEVILRCVPISNHLYFYWYRQILGQKVEFLVSFYNNEISEKSEIFDDQFSVERPDGSNFTLKIRSTKLEDSAMYFCASSEGGGGIRETQYFGPGTRLLVL.

This clonotype showed up many times. V and J are TRBV12-3 or TRBV12-4 and TRBJ2-7; D gene unclear. Trimming removed 6 bases at V and 5 bases at J, with 17 bases between. CDR3 length: 14 residues. CDR3 coding DNA: TGTGCCAGCAGCTTTTCAGGCCGGTCCCACGAGCAGTACTTC. The encoded protein is CASSFSGRSHEQYF.

The sample holds one count of this clonotype. J is TRBJ2-1 and V is TRBV5-1; 7 bases line up with TRBD1. V was clipped by 3 bases and J by 3 bases; unmatched bases: 6. Germline values: CDR1 SGHRS, CDR2 YFSETQ. The CDR3 is 15 residues long. The DNA of the CDR3 is TGCGCCAGCAGCTCATTAGGGGGCCTCTACAATGAGCAGTTCTTC. The encoded protein is CASSSLGGLYNEQFF. Based on the CDR3 plus reference TRBV5-1 and TRBJ2-1, the full variable domain is KAGVTQTPRYLIKTRGQQVTLSCSPISGHRSVSWYQQTPGQGLQFLFEYFSETQRNKGNFPGRFSGRQFSNSRSEMNVSTLELGDSALYLCASSSLGGLYNEQFFGPGTRLTVL.

This clonotype was counted between two and nine times. The genes are TRBV7-8 and TRBJ2-4, with 8 nucleotides matching TRBD1. Trimming took 0 bases from V and 3 from J; bases not matched to a gene: 4. CDR3 length: 16 residues. Germline CDR1 and CDR2: SGHVS and FQNEAQ. The CDR3 spells CASSLATGDIKNIQYF. The CDR3 DNA reads TGTGCCAGCAGCTTAGCGACAGGGGACATCAAAAACATTCAGTACTTC.